These 16 T cell receptor beta chains share one sample of origin, sequenced in a study of shared clonotypes between healthy human individuals. Produced via immunoSEQ multiplex PCR; TCRdb's table is partial and in-frame only. The data show 2 million or so clones, over 85% seen once. Sequencing was carried out using naive CD4+ T cells sorted from blood. Stated subset: CD45RA+ positively selected. These receptors came from a man in his late teens or twenties in good health.

The genes are TRBV9 and TRBJ2-7; 16 nucleotides line up with TRBD2. The CDR3 length is 18 residues. Germline V gives CDR1 SGDLS, CDR2 YYNGEE. The J segment lost 3 bases and the V segment lost 3 bases, leaving 9 bases of the junction unmatched. The CDR3 region has the DNA TGTGCCAGCAGCGAGGGACTAGCGGGAGGGCCAACATACTACGAGCAGTACTTC. It codes for CASSEGLAGGPTYYEQYF.

The CDR3 DNA sequence: TGCGCCAGCAGCTTAACAGGGGCCCTGAACAATGAGCAGTTCTTC. Encoded protein: CASSLTGALNNEQFF. The rearrangement joins TRBV5-1 to TRBJ2-1, with 7 bases aligning to TRBD1. V gave up 2 bases and J gave up 5 bases; unmatched junction bases: 7. The CDR3 sequence is 15 residues long. Germline CDR1 and CDR2: SGHRS and YFSETQ.

This chain connects TRBV4-1 to TRBJ2-5; a possible D gene is TRBD2 (5 bases). V was cut by 4 bases and J by 5 bases, with 11 bases left in between. Germline CDR1 is MGHRA and CDR2 is YSYEKL. This CDR3 is 13 amino acids long. CDR3 coding DNA: TGCGCCAGCAGCCCACTAGTCCGGGAGACCCAGTACTTC. Encoded protein: CASSPLVRETQYF.

The chain recombines TRBV6-4 with TRBJ2-2; 7 nucleotides line up with TRBD2. Germline-derived CDR1 and CDR2 are MRHNA and SNTAGT. Trimming took 8 bases from V and 5 from J; bases not matched to a gene: 8. This CDR3 has 14 amino acids. The DNA of the CDR3 is TGTGCCAGCCGGCTAGCGGTTATGACCGGGGAGCTGTTTTTT. Protein: CASRLAVMTGELFF.

V gene TRBV18 combines with J gene TRBJ2-1, with 10 bases identical to TRBD2. Trimming removed 3 bases from V and 6 bases from J; junction bases left unmatched: 2. Looked up from germline, CDR1 is KGHSH and CDR2 is LQKENI. The CDR3 is 14 residues long. Here the CDR3 DNA reads TGTGCCAGCTCACCCGGGACTAGCGTCAATGAGCAGTTCTTC. Protein sequence: CASSPGTSVNEQFF.

The rearrangement joins TRBV25-1 to TRBJ2-1; D uncertain. In germline, CDR1 is MGHDK, CDR2 SYGVNS. This CDR3 comprises 15 residues. V was trimmed by 8 bases and J by 0 bases, leaving 14 bases between them. In DNA form, the CDR3 reads TGTGCCAGCCGTTCTGCGTCTGACTCCTACAATGAGCAGTTCTTC. Residues: CASRSASDSYNEQFF.

The J gene is TRBJ1-2, the V gene TRBV5-1, with D possibly being TRBD1 (5 bases). There are 14 residues in the CDR3. Germline CDR1 is SGHRS and CDR2 is YFSETQ. Trimming removed 4 bases at V and 3 bases at J, with 13 bases between. The CDR3 DNA reads TGCGCCAGCAGCCCCCAATGGGGGGACTATGGCTACACCTTC. Its protein is CASSPQWGDYGYTF.

The rearrangement links TRBV4-1 to TRBJ1-3; TRBD1 aligns across 7 bases. The CDR3 length is 16 residues. J was trimmed by 1 base and V by 4 bases; bases with no gene match: 7. Germline-derived CDR1 and CDR2 are MGHRA and YSYEKL. The CDR3 is CASSRQGELSGNTIYF. The CDR3 region has the DNA TGCGCCAGCAGCCGTCAGGGGGAGCTATCTGGAAACACCATATATTTT.

The chain recombines TRBV11-2 with TRBJ1-2; D is uncertain. The V gene's germline CDR1 is SGHAT and CDR2 FQNNGV. Trimming took 1 base from V and 8 from J, leaving 11 bases between them. This CDR3 has 13 residues. CDR3 region: CASSLVAAVGYTF. The CDR3 DNA sequence: TGTGCCAGCAGCTTAGTAGCCGCGGTGGGCTACACCTTC.

This clone appeared once. The chain is built from TRBV5-4 and TRBJ2-1, with D possibly matching TRBD2 (5 bases). This CDR3 comprises 13 residues. The germline V and J ends were trimmed by 5 bases and 8 bases, with 14 bases remaining between them. From germline, CDR1 is SGHNT and CDR2 YYREEE (reference sequence). CDR3 coding DNA: TGTGCCAGCAGACCCGGGATACTAGATGAGCAGTTCTTC. Residues: CASRPGILDEQFF. The full variable domain, in which reference TRBV5-4 and TRBJ2-1 provide the parts outside the CDR3, is ETGVTQSPTHLIKTRGQQVTLRCSSQSGHNTVSWYQQALGQGPQFIFQYYREEENGRGNFPPRFSGLQFPNYSSELNVNALELDDSALYLCASRPGILDEQFFGPGTRLTVL.

This chain joins TRBV9 and TRBJ2-2; D gene ambiguous. CDR1 SGDLS and CDR2 YYNGEE come from the germline V gene. The CDR3 runs to 16 residues. Trimming removed 4 bases from V and 2 bases from J, with 15 bases in between. This CDR3 reads CASSSRSVPNTGELFF. The CDR3 coding sequence is TGTGCCAGCAGCTCCCGCTCAGTTCCTAACACCGGGGAGCTGTTTTTT.

The chain couples TRBV11-3 to TRBJ2-1; perhaps TRBD2 as D (6 bases). Trimming shortened V by 4 bases and J by 10 bases, and 14 bases separated the two germline ends. This CDR3 has 13 residues. CDR1 is SGHNT and CDR2 is YENEEA in the germline V gene. This chain's CDR3 is CASSSRSGDEQFF. The DNA for the CDR3 is TGTGCCAGCAGCTCCCGGTCGGGGGACGAGCAGTTCTTC.

CDR3 sequence: CASSLAPRGSKGFNEKLFF. The CDR3 DNA reads as TGTGCCAGCAGCTTAGCGCCACGGGGGTCCAAAGGGTTTAATGAAAAACTGTTTTTT. The chain has TRBV7-9 and TRBJ1-4, with D perhaps matching TRBD1 (5 bases). Looked up from germline, CDR1 is SEHNR and CDR2 is FQNEAQ (reference sequence). V shed 0 bases and J shed 4 bases, with 21 bases lying between them. This CDR3 has 19 amino acids.

The chain links TRBV7-2 to TRBJ1-2; D is ambiguous. The CDR3 contains 12 residues. The V end was cut by 2 bases, the J end by 2 bases, with 3 bases between. In germline, CDR1 is SGHTA, CDR2 FQGNSA. Here the CDR3 reads CASSLLNYGYTF. For the CDR3, the DNA is TGTGCCAGCAGCTTACTGAACTATGGCTACACCTTC. The whole variable domain, filled in from reference TRBV7-2 and TRBJ1-2, reads GAGVSQSPSNKVTEKGKDVELRCDPISGHTALYWYRQSLGQGLEFLIYFQGNSAPDKSGLPSDRFSAERTGGSVSTLTIQRTQQEDSAVYLCASSLLNYGYTFGSGTRLTVV.

This clone was counted a single time. The chain has TRBV30 and TRBJ2-7; 7 positions agree with TRBD2. V lost 2 bases and J lost 6; bases outside the gene matches: 7. Per germline, CDR1 GTSNPN and CDR2 SVGIG (reference sequence). CDR3 length: 13 amino acids. The CDR3 DNA is TGTGCCTGGAGTCCTCCCCCTAGCGGCGAGCAGTACTTC. Protein: CAWSPPPSGEQYF.

This clone was found once. The CDR3 is CASSGQGVGANVLTF. The DNA of the CDR3 is TGTGCCAGCAGTGGACAGGGGGTCGGGGCCAACGTCCTGACTTTC. The genes are TRBV6-1 and TRBJ2-6; the match to TRBD1 covers 9 bases. Germline V gene data show CDR1 as MNHNS and CDR2 as SASEGT. This CDR3 has 15 amino acids. The V segment lost 4 bases and the J segment 4 bases; nucleotides outside the gene matches: 2.